Below, 11 T cell receptor beta chains from the same sample are listed, as sequenced in a study of blood T cell repertoires in COVID-19. Only in-frame clones appear in the TCRdb table, and some are missing; sequencing was by immunoSEQ multiplex PCR. The top ten clones hold 5% to 6.5% of a sample with over 250,000 clones, 75% to 85% of them seen once. The specimen sequenced was peripheral blood. The receptor source for this set is a man over 45 with active or convalescent COVID-19.

The chain has TRBV29-1 and TRBJ1-2; 7 bases map to TRBD1. V lost 7 bases to trimming and J lost 5 bases; unmatched junction nucleotides: 7. The V gene's germline CDR1 is SQVTM and CDR2 ANQGSEA. This CDR3 is 12 amino acids long. The CDR3 reads CSGSGTEYGYTF. The CDR3 region has the DNA TGCAGCGGTTCCGGGACAGAATATGGCTACACCTTC.

The chain combines TRBV29-1 with TRBJ2-7; TRBD2 matches at 8 bases. This CDR3 contains 14 residues. Germline CDR1 SQVTM, CDR2 ANQGSEA. The V gene end was trimmed by 7 bases and the J gene end by 4 bases; junction bases not matched to a gene: 12. In nucleotides, the CDR3 is TGCAGCGCCACAGCGGGGGAGGGCCCATACGAGCAGTACTTC. It translates to CSATAGEGPYEQYF.

J is TRBJ1-1 and V is TRBV5-1, with D possibly being TRBD1 (5 bases). Germline V gene sequence: CDR1 SGHRS, CDR2 YFSETQ. The CDR3 spans 16 residues. V was shortened by 0 bases and J by 5 bases, with 17 bases between the two germline ends. CDR3 protein: CASSLVSGGASTEAFF. The CDR3, as DNA: TGCGCCAGCAGCTTGGTGTCTGGAGGGGCGAGTACTGAAGCTTTCTTT.

The chain joins TRBV7-9 to TRBJ2-3; 12 bases are a match to TRBD2. CDR1 and CDR2 from the germline V gene are SEHNR and FQNEAQ (reference sequence). V shed 5 bases and J 6 bases; nucleotides not matched to a gene: 12. CDR3 size: 17 residues. Here the CDR3 reads CASSQPWLAGGADTQYF. The DNA of the CDR3 is TGTGCCAGCAGCCAACCCTGGCTAGCGGGAGGGGCGGATACGCAGTATTTT.

The chain uses TRBV2 and TRBJ1-3; D gene unclear. V was trimmed by 3 bases and J by 0 bases, leaving 6 bases between them. Germline CDR1 is SNHLY and CDR2 is FYNNEI. This CDR3 has 14 amino acids. The CDR3 sequence is CASSEGSSGNTIYF. CDR3 DNA: TGTGCCAGCAGTGAGGGGAGCTCTGGAAACACCATATATTTT.

The chain recombines TRBV27 with TRBJ1-5, with 8 bases fitting TRBD1. Germline trimming cut 6 bases from V and 2 bases from J; bases unmatched to any gene: 3. Germline CDR1 and CDR2: MNHEY and SMNVEV (reference sequence). The CDR3 has 14 amino acids. CDR3 region: CASSRGQGNQPQHF. CDR3 sequence (DNA): TGTGCCAGCAGCAGGGGACAGGGCAATCAGCCCCAGCATTTT.

This chain connects TRBV19 to TRBJ2-3; D is perhaps TRBD2 (5 bases). Per the germline V gene, CDR1 is LNHDA and CDR2 is SQIVND (reference sequence). Trimming took 6 bases from V and 0 from J, leaving 10 bases between them. The CDR3 consists of 14 residues. CDR3 protein: CASSLQRSTDTQYF. CDR3 DNA sequence: TGTGCCAGTAGCTTGCAGCGGAGCACAGATACGCAGTATTTT.

The genes are TRBV7-9 and TRBJ1-3, with D possibly matching TRBD1 (6 bases). The CDR3 has 14 amino acids. CDR1 and CDR2 (germline): SEHNR, FQNEAQ (reference sequence). V lost 5 bases and J 7 bases, leaving 15 bases between the germline ends. CDR3 in DNA: TGTGCCAGCAGCCCAGGGGAATCAAGGAACACCATATATTTT. Its translation is CASSPGESRNTIYF.

CDR3: CASSLTPYEQYF. CDR3 DNA sequence: TGTGCCAGCAGCTTAACTCCCTACGAGCAGTACTTC. The chain employs TRBV7-2 and TRBJ2-7; D unresolved. Germline V lookup: CDR1 SGHTA, CDR2 FQGNSA. V was trimmed by 2 bases and J by 2 bases, leaving 4 bases between them. The CDR3 extends over 12 amino acids.

This chain connects TRBV18 to TRBJ2-5, with 8 bases lining up with TRBD2. The CDR3 has 17 amino acids. Losses at the gene ends were 6 bases for V and 4 bases for J; bases not matched to a gene: 16. In germline, CDR1 is KGHSH, CDR2 LQKENI. The CDR3, as DNA: TGTGCCAGCTCTACAAACCCCCCTAGCGGGCAGGGAGAGACCCAGTACTTC. This translates into CASSTNPPSGQGETQYF.

CDR3 amino acids: CASTTTPGGETQYF. The CDR3, as DNA: TGTGCCAGCACCACTACCCCAGGGGGAGAGACCCAGTACTTC. V is TRBV9 and J is TRBJ2-5; 7 bases fit TRBD1. V shed 6 bases, J shed 4 bases, and the junction held 9 bases outside the gene matches. Germline lookup yields CDR1 SGDLS and CDR2 YYNGEE. This CDR3 is 14 amino acids long.